Shown below are 8 T cell receptor beta chains from a single sample sequenced in a study of graft-versus-host responses after intestinal transplantation. No cognate antigen is known for these TCRs. Produced via immunoSEQ multiplex PCR; TCRdb's table is partial and in-frame only. The sample shows approximately 93,000 clones, 80% to 95% of them seen only once. Sample: unstimulated CD8+ T cells sorted from spleen or lymph node cells, taken before transplant. These receptors came from a human donor who was the organ donor for an intestinal transplant.

This chain joins TRBV19 and TRBJ2-7; a possible D gene is TRBD2 (6 bases). V shed 2 bases and J shed 3 bases, with 11 bases lying between them. The CDR3 sequence is 14 residues long. The germline V gene encodes CDR1 LNHDA and CDR2 SQIVND (reference sequence). CDR3 in DNA: TGTGCCAGTAGTATATATGGAGGGAACTACGAGCAGTACTTC. It is translated as CASSIYGGNYEQYF.

The rearrangement uses TRBV15 and TRBJ2-1; tentative D call: TRBD1 (6 bases). Trimming shortened V by 3 bases and J by 9 bases, and 18 bases separated the two germline ends. CDR1 is LNHNV and CDR2 is YYDKDF in the germline V gene (reference sequence). The CDR3 sequence is 15 residues long. The CDR3 loop reads CATSSQTRGISEQFF. DNA of the CDR3: TGTGCCACCAGCAGCCAAACTAGGGGGATCAGTGAGCAGTTCTTC.

V usage is TRBV13 and J usage is TRBJ2-5; D not certain. V lost 5 bases to trimming and J lost 0 bases, with 16 bases between them. Germline V gene sequence: CDR1 PRHDT, CDR2 FYEKMQ (reference sequence). This CDR3 has 16 amino acids. This CDR3 is CASSPRSSEYQETQYF. The CDR3 bases are TGTGCCAGCAGCCCCCGTTCGTCGGAGTACCAAGAGACCCAGTACTTC. Using reference TRBV13 and TRBJ2-5 for the parts outside the CDR3, the full variable domain is AAGVIQSPRHLIKEKRETATLKCYPIPRHDTVYWYQQGPGQDPQFLISFYEKMQSDKGSIPDRFSAQQFSDYHSELNMSSLELGDSALYFCASSPRSSEYQETQYFGPGTRLLVL.

Written as DNA, the CDR3 is TGTGCCAGCATCATAACCTCAGGCGAGCAGTTCTTC. Its translation: CASIITSGEQFF. The chain couples TRBV11-2 to TRBJ2-1; D is unclear. With 7 bases removed from V and 10 bases from J, the gap between germline ends came to 14 bases. In germline, CDR1 is SGHAT, CDR2 FQNNGV. This CDR3 spans 12 amino acids.

V usage is TRBV6-5 and J usage is TRBJ1-3; D uncertain. The CDR3 totals 14 residues. Trimming left V 2 bases short and J 2 bases short, with 7 bases between. The germline V gene encodes CDR1 MNHEY and CDR2 SVGAGI. The CDR3 DNA sequence: TGTGCCAGCAGTTACGAGGGCGCTGGAAACACCATATATTTT. This encodes CASSYEGAGNTIYF.

This clone was seen just once. The genes are TRBV27 and TRBJ2-3; 7 nucleotides line up with TRBD2. V shed 5 bases and J 3 bases; nucleotides not matched to a gene: 5. Germline assignment: CDR1 MNHEY and CDR2 SMNVEV (reference sequence). This CDR3 is built from 14 residues. The CDR3 here is CASSLGLPTDTQYF. The CDR3 DNA reads as TGTGCCAGCAGTCTGGGACTACCTACAGATACGCAGTATTTT.

Comment on this clone: Different DNA sequences within this sample yield the same CDR3. The gene calls are TRBV7-9 and TRBJ1-5; the D is unclear. The CDR3 is made up of 13 amino acids. Deletions cut 1 base from V and 7 bases from J, with 8 bases between. Germline values: CDR1 SEHNR, CDR2 FQNEAQ (reference sequence). The CDR3, as DNA: TGTGCCAGCAGCTTAGGGTCCGGGCAGCCCCAGCATTTT. The encoded protein is CASSLGSGQPQHF.

This clone was picked up one time. J is TRBJ2-1 and V is TRBV29-1, with D perhaps TRBD1 (5 bases). Trimming took off 2 bases at V and 0 bases at J, with 11 bases between the two ends. This CDR3 region has 15 residues. CDR1 is SQVTM, CDR2 ANQGSEA, per germline. The CDR3 DNA is TGCAGCGTTGAATCGGACACGAGCTCCTACAATGAGCAGTTCTTC. This codes for CSVESDTSSYNEQFF.